These 29 T cell receptor beta chains share one sample of origin, sequenced in a study of regulatory T cells in long-lasting Graves disease. Arm-PCR with iRepertoire HTBI primers amplified the CDR3 regions for these TCR beta libraries. In TCRdb, the multiplex PCR reads were re-called with MiXCR into one record per CDR3 protein. This sample has 400,000 to 500,000 distinct CDR3 sequences, with 20% to 25% found just once. Time point here: persistent/refractory GD, antithyroid drugs over 5 years with positive TRAb. With RNA extracted from PBMCs as input, the TCR library was made. The material sequenced was peripheral blood mononuclear cells (PBMCs), taken when the disease was refractory, from a patient treated with antithyroid drugs. The origin of the receptors is a female donor with Graves disease.

This clonotype was picked up many times. J is TRBJ1-2 and V is TRBV12-3 or TRBV12-4; TRBD1 is a possible D gene (5 bases). Deletions cut 6 bases from V and 6 bases from J, with 14 bases between. This CDR3 is 13 amino acids long. The CDR3 is CASSLRTIHGYTF. CDR3 bases: TGTGCCAGCAGCCTACGGACAATTCATGGCTACACCTTC.

This clonotype was seen only a few times. This chain uses TRBV29-1 with TRBJ2-2; a possible D gene is TRBD2 (6 bases). There are 13 residues in the CDR3. Trimming shortened V by 4 bases and J by 8 bases, and 14 bases separated the two germline ends. Germline V gives CDR1 SQVTM, CDR2 ANQGSEA. This CDR3 reads CSVVVLAAGELFF. CDR3 nucleotides: TGCAGCGTTGTGGTTTTAGCGGCTGGGGAGCTGTTTTTT.

This clonotype was seen a handful of times. The chain recombines TRBV15 with TRBJ1-5; D is undetermined. CDR1 is LNHNV and CDR2 is YYDKDF in the germline V gene (reference sequence). Trimming took 0 bases from V and 5 from J, leaving 8 bases between them. The CDR3 is made up of 14 amino acids. CDR3 sequence reads: CATSREGQHQPQHF. The CDR3 coding sequence is TGTGCCACCAGCAGAGAGGGTCAGCATCAGCCCCAGCATTTT.

The rearrangement uses TRBV7-9 and TRBJ2-7, with 7 bases that match TRBD2. Looked up from germline, CDR1 is SEHNR and CDR2 is FQNEAQ (reference sequence). The ends lost 5 bases at V and 3 bases at J; junction bases unmatched: 7. The CDR3 consists of 14 residues. The CDR3 sequence: CASSGGGPVYEQYF. CDR3 bases: TGTGCCAGCAGCGGGGGAGGGCCGGTCTACGAGCAGTACTTC.

This clonotype was seen many times. The chain links TRBV28 to TRBJ1-3; the D gene is possibly TRBD1 (6 bases). The V end was cut by 8 bases, the J end by 4 bases, with 12 bases between. Germline-derived CDR1 and CDR2 are MDHEN and SYDVKM. The CDR3 sequence is 13 residues long. In nucleotides, the CDR3 is TGTGCCAGCTACACAGGGCCCGGAAACACCATATATTTT. It specifies CASYTGPGNTIYF.

This clonotype was seen more than once but under ten times. V gene TRBV20-1 combines with J gene TRBJ2-5, with D possibly being TRBD2 (6 bases). V was shortened by 5 bases and J by 5 bases, with 21 bases between the two germline ends. CDR1 and CDR2 from the germline V gene are DFQATT and SNEGSKA (reference sequence). The CDR3 runs to 15 residues. CDR3 sequence: CSAGTRTTVLETQYF. CDR3 DNA sequence: TGCAGTGCTGGCACCCGGACTACGGTATTGGAGACCCAGTACTTC.

The V and J genes are TRBV19 and TRBJ2-7, with D possibly being TRBD2 (5 bases). Per germline, CDR1 LNHDA and CDR2 SQIVND (reference sequence). The ends were cut back, 2 bases at V and 4 bases at J, with 18 bases in the middle. The CDR3 runs to 16 residues. CDR3: CASSITRFHGGYEQYF. CDR3 DNA sequence: TGTGCCAGTAGTATAACCCGGTTCCACGGAGGATACGAGCAGTACTTC.

This clonotype was recorded many times. The chain uses TRBV7-9 and TRBJ2-5, with D perhaps given as TRBD1 or TRBD2 (5 bases each). Trimming shortened V by 10 bases and J by 5 bases, and 11 bases separated the two germline ends. CDR3 length equals 11 residues. Germline values: CDR1 SEHNR, CDR2 FQNEAQ (reference sequence). Here the CDR3 DNA reads TGTGCCATCCAGGGACCCGAGACCCAGTACTTC. It codes for CAIQGPETQYF.

The gene calls are TRBV11-2 and TRBJ1-3; 9 nucleotides line up with TRBD1. Germline V gene lookup returns CDR1 SGHAT and CDR2 FQNNGV. The junction had 3 bases not matched to a gene; V was cut back by 3 bases and J by 3 bases. This CDR3 has 15 residues. CDR3 region: CASSFGQGYGNTIYF. DNA of the CDR3: TGTGCCAGCAGCTTTGGACAGGGGTATGGAAACACCATATATTTT.

This chain links TRBV24-1 with TRBJ2-5; no clear D. Trimming removed 5 bases at V and 0 bases at J, with 6 bases between. Per germline, CDR1 KGHDR and CDR2 SFDVKD. The CDR3 has 13 amino acids. The CDR3 sequence is CATSGSYQETQYF. The CDR3 bases are TGTGCCACCAGTGGCTCATACCAAGAGACCCAGTACTTC.

The CDR3 spells CASSSYNYNEQFF. In nucleotides, the CDR3 is TGTGCCAGCAGCTCCTACAATTACAATGAGCAGTTCTTC. The chain carries TRBV7-6 and TRBJ2-1; D not certain. The CDR3 is 13 amino acids. V gave up 4 bases and J gave up 4 bases, with 8 bases separating them. CDR1 is SGHVS and CDR2 is FNYEAQ in the germline V gene.

Remarks on this clonotype: Just one base apart from a much larger clone, this may be a read error. This chain joins TRBV6-2 or TRBV6-3 and TRBJ1-2; 7 bases agree with TRBD1. This CDR3 is 14 amino acids long. The germline V gene has CDR1 MNHEY and CDR2 SVGEGT. V was pared by 7 bases and J by 3 bases, with 8 bases of the junction left unmatched. CDR3 bases: TGTGCCAGCACCCAGGGGGGGGCTGACTATGGCTACACCTTC. It translates to CASTQGGADYGYTF.

This clonotype has ten or more counts. The chain is built from TRBV28 and TRBJ1-1; D gene unclear. V dropped 2 bases and J dropped 6 bases, with 10 bases sitting between them. Germline V gene sequence: CDR1 MDHEN, CDR2 SYDVKM. This CDR3 has 13 amino acids. CDR3 region: CASSLRPRAEAFF. CDR3 DNA: TGTGCCAGCAGTTTACGGCCAAGGGCTGAAGCTTTCTTT.

The table lists this clonotype with a few counts. The rearrangement joins TRBV3-1 to TRBJ2-2; D is perhaps TRBD1 (5 bases). The ends were cut back, 4 bases at V and 8 bases at J, with 17 bases in the middle. This CDR3 has 15 amino acids. Germline CDR1 and CDR2: LGHDT and YNNKEL (reference sequence). For the CDR3, the DNA is TGTGCCAGCAGCCTCCTAGGGGATGCGGAGGGGGAGCTGTTTTTT. Protein sequence: CASSLLGDAEGELFF.

The sample holds many counts of this clonotype. V usage is TRBV6-1 and J usage is TRBJ1-5; tentative D call: TRBD1 (5 bases). V dropped 3 bases and J dropped 1 base, with 13 bases sitting between them. The CDR3 is made up of 16 amino acids. The germline V gene has CDR1 MNHNS and CDR2 SASEGT. CDR3 protein: CASSDFGALSNQPQHF. The CDR3 nucleotides read TGTGCCAGCAGTGACTTTGGGGCCTTGAGCAATCAGCCCCAGCATTTT.

This clonotype came up a few times. V is TRBV20-1 and J is TRBJ2-1; tentative D call: TRBD1 (5 bases). V was shortened by 7 bases and J by 3 bases, with 13 bases between the two germline ends. The CDR3 length is 13 residues. In germline, CDR1 is DFQATT, CDR2 SNEGSKA (reference sequence). DNA for the CDR3: TGCAGTGTAAGGGGCAGGGACTACAATGAGCAGTTCTTC. Translation gives CSVRGRDYNEQFF.

This clonotype has just a few counts. V gene TRBV27 combines with J gene TRBJ2-7; 9 nucleotides line up with TRBD2. CDR1 is MNHEY and CDR2 is SMNVEV in the germline V gene (reference sequence). V dropped 5 bases and J dropped 5; count of bases not matched to a gene: 7. The CDR3 covers 14 residues. The CDR3 is CASSLIAGVDEQYF. CDR3 in DNA: TGTGCCAGCAGTCTGATAGCGGGAGTGGACGAGCAGTACTTC.

There are many counts of this clonotype. The chain uses TRBV28 and TRBJ2-5, with D tentatively TRBD1 (5 bases). Germline V CDR1 and CDR2: MDHEN, SYDVKM. There are 11 residues in the CDR3. Between the trimmed V and J ends, which lost 7 bases and 4 bases, there was a span of 7 bases. The CDR3 nucleotides are TGTGCCAGCATAAGGGGAGAGACCCAGTACTTC. Amino acids: CASIRGETQYF.

With regard to this clonotype: This may arise from a read error, as a much more abundant clone is one base away. The V call is TRBV2, the J call TRBJ2-5; D is ambiguous. The length of the CDR3 is 13 residues. Germline V gives CDR1 SNHLY, CDR2 FYNNEI. Trimming stripped 6 bases from V and 7 bases from J, with 15 bases between. The CDR3: CASRALFRTTQYF. Written as DNA, the CDR3 is TGTGCCAGCAGGGCCCTCTTCAGAACGACCCAGTACTTC.

In this sample, this clonotype turned up a few times. The chain employs TRBV20-1 and TRBJ2-5; 7 bases are a match to TRBD1. This CDR3 is 16 amino acids long. Germline CDR1 DFQATT, CDR2 SNEGSKA (reference sequence). With 0 bases clipped from V and 2 bases from J, the junction kept 9 bases outside the gene matches. The CDR3 nucleotides are TGCAGTGCTAGAGATCTCTTGAGGGGGCTTCAAGAGACCCAGTACTTC. It translates to CSARDLLRGLQETQYF.

This clonotype was counted between two and nine times. This chain links TRBV20-1 with TRBJ2-1; 13 bases agree with TRBD2. The junction had 6 bases not matched to a gene; V was cut back by 6 bases and J by 7 bases. CDR1 DFQATT and CDR2 SNEGSKA come from the germline V gene (reference sequence). There are 14 residues in the CDR3. CDR3 in amino acids: CSARTSGRGNEQFF. CDR3 DNA sequence: TGCAGTGCAAGGACTAGCGGGAGAGGGAATGAGCAGTTCTTC.

This clonotype has a count of ten or more. The CDR3: CASSEFGNQPQHF. In DNA form, the CDR3 reads TGTGCCAGCAGTGAATTTGGCAATCAGCCCCAGCATTTT. The genes are TRBV2 and TRBJ1-5; D is ambiguous. The CDR3 loop spans 13 amino acids. V dropped 2 bases and J dropped 2 bases, with 4 bases sitting between them. Germline CDR1 is SNHLY and CDR2 is FYNNEI.

At least ten counts were recorded for this clonotype. The chain combines TRBV5-6 with TRBJ2-7; 9 nucleotides match TRBD1. This CDR3 contains 14 residues. With 0 bases clipped from V and 5 bases from J, the junction kept 3 bases outside the gene matches. In germline, CDR1 is SGHDT, CDR2 YYEEEE. This chain's CDR3 is CASSLGQGDDEQYF. CDR3 DNA sequence: TGTGCCAGCAGCTTGGGACAGGGGGACGACGAGCAGTACTTC.

This clonotype was seen ten or more times. The chain is built from TRBV11-2 and TRBJ1-1, with D unresolved. There are 12 residues in the CDR3. The V end lost 2 bases, the J end lost 3 bases, and 4 bases lay between the germline ends. Germline values: CDR1 SGHAT, CDR2 FQNNGV. CDR3 sequence reads: CASSLMDTEAFF. CDR3 DNA: TGTGCCAGCAGCTTAATGGACACTGAAGCTTTCTTT.

This clonotype was detected a few times. J is TRBJ1-2 and V is TRBV3-1; TRBD1 aligns across 7 bases. Trimming cost V 5 bases and J 2 bases; bases outside gene matches: 11. The CDR3 sequence is 16 residues long. From germline, CDR1 is LGHDT and CDR2 YNNKEL (reference sequence). The CDR3 loop reads CASSSRDSDPNYGYTF. In DNA, the CDR3 is TGTGCCAGCAGCTCCCGGGACAGCGACCCAAACTATGGCTACACCTTC.

This clonotype has a count of ten or more. The chain couples TRBV12-3 or TRBV12-4 to TRBJ2-2, with 7 bases fitting TRBD2. V was pared by 1 base and J by 4 bases, with 9 bases of the junction left unmatched. This CDR3 contains 17 residues. CDR3 loop: CASSLGGSLAATGELFF. The CDR3 nucleotides are TGTGCCAGCAGTTTAGGAGGTAGTCTAGCGGCCACCGGGGAGCTGTTTTTT.

J is TRBJ2-7 and V is TRBV7-9; TRBD1 matches at 9 bases. V was clipped by 4 bases and J by 3 bases; unmatched bases: 7. In germline, CDR1 is SEHNR, CDR2 FQNEAQ (reference sequence). The CDR3 is 15 residues long. CDR3 protein: CASSYPGQGNYEQYF. The CDR3 nucleotides are TGTGCCAGCAGCTACCCGGGACAGGGTAACTACGAGCAGTACTTC.

Ten or more counts support this clonotype. The genes are TRBV27 and TRBJ1-2; 12 bases line up with TRBD1. V was pared by 5 bases and J by 5 bases, with 9 bases of the junction left unmatched. Germline V gives CDR1 MNHEY, CDR2 SMNVEV (reference sequence). The CDR3 has 16 amino acids. The CDR3: CASSTQGQGAEYGYTF. The CDR3 coding sequence is TGTGCCAGCAGTACCCAGGGACAGGGGGCAGAATATGGCTACACCTTC.

The V gene is TRBV6-4, the J gene TRBJ2-2; D perhaps matches TRBD1 (5 bases). The CDR3 covers 14 residues. Germline assignment: CDR1 MRHNA and CDR2 SNTAGT. V was trimmed by 3 bases and J by 12 bases, leaving 17 bases between them. The CDR3 nucleotides are TGTGCCAGCAGTGAAAGTCCTTGGGCAGGGAAGCTGTTTTTT. This encodes CASSESPWAGKLFF.